The 22 T cell receptor beta chains given below trace back to one sample, sequenced in a study of CD8+CD57+ T cells in acquired aplastic anemia. An expansion of CD8+CD57+ cells by flow cytometry had been shown in patients chosen for sequencing. Genomic DNA provided the template from which TCR beta VDJ and CDR3 profiles were obtained. TCRdb re-analysed the reads in MiXCR, keeping a single row per CDR3 protein. The sample consists of 15,000 to 25,000 distinct CDR3 sequences, around 40% of them appearing once. These receptors have no known antigen. Study results and caveats: Compared with total CD4+ and CD8+ cell pools, patient CD8+CD57+ cells were less diverse.

Sequencing input: CD8+CD57+ T cells sorted from PBMCs. Subset reported: bead-enriched CD8+CD57+ effector memory T cells from SAA patients. These receptors were obtained from a human donor with aplastic anemia.

This rearrangement joins TRBV2 to TRBJ2-6; 14 positions match TRBD2. V shed 9 bases, J shed 0 bases, and the junction held 7 bases outside the gene matches. This CDR3 spans 18 amino acids. Germline loops: CDR1 SNHLY, CDR2 FYNNEI. The CDR3 DNA reads TGTGCCAGATCGGGACTAGCGGGAGAGGGCTCTGGGGCCAACGTCCTGACTTTC. It codes for CARSGLAGEGSGANVLTF.

The table lists this clonotype with a few counts. V and J are TRBV10-3 and TRBJ1-5, with TRBD1 identical over 9 bases. Trimming at V came to 10 bases and at J to 6 bases, leaving 7 bases not matched to a gene. Per germline, CDR1 ENHRY and CDR2 SYGVKD. This CDR3 region has 13 residues. CDR3 region: CARSGTGSQPQHF. The CDR3 DNA reads TGTGCCAGGTCCGGGACAGGGAGTCAGCCCCAGCATTTT.

The sample holds a few counts of this clonotype. The rearrangement links TRBV9 to TRBJ2-3; 9 bases align to TRBD1. The CDR3 sequence is 14 residues long. The germline V gene has CDR1 SGDLS and CDR2 YYNGEE. V gave up 2 bases and J gave up 6 bases; unmatched junction bases: 4. The CDR3 here is CASSVGQGIDTQYF. The CDR3 nucleotides read TGTGCCAGCAGCGTCGGACAGGGGATTGATACGCAGTATTTT. The full variable domain, completed using reference TRBV9 and TRBJ2-3, is DSGVTQTPKHLITATGQRVTLRCSPRSGDLSVYWYQQSLDQGLQFLIQYYNGEERAKGNILERFSAQQFPDLHSELNLSSLELGDSALYFCASSVGQGIDTQYFGPGTRLTVL.

The rearrangement joins TRBV20-1 to TRBJ1-2; no firm D call. Germline V CDR1 and CDR2: DFQATT, SNEGSKA (reference sequence). The CDR3 extends over 14 amino acids. Trimming removed 6 bases from V and 7 bases from J, with 21 bases in between. The CDR3 spells CSATVPDTAAGYTF. CDR3 sequence (DNA): TGCAGTGCCACCGTCCCAGACACTGCCGCTGGCTACACCTTC.

This clonotype has just a few counts. This rearrangement joins TRBV20-1 to TRBJ2-3; 10 positions match TRBD2. The V gene's germline CDR1 is DFQATT and CDR2 SNEGSKA (reference sequence). The CDR3 is 15 amino acids. V lost 4 bases and J lost 2; bases outside the gene matches: 6. The CDR3 spells CSAIGLAEYTDTQYF. The CDR3 DNA sequence: TGCAGTGCTATTGGACTAGCGGAATACACAGATACGCAGTATTTT.

This clonotype has more than one count but fewer than ten. The V call is TRBV29-1, the J call TRBJ1-2, with D possibly matching TRBD1 (6 bases). Germline CDR1 is SQVTM and CDR2 is ANQGSEA. The CDR3 runs to 12 residues. V was pared by 7 bases and J by 2 bases, with 11 bases between. Here the CDR3 DNA reads TGCAGCGCACAGGGTGCGAACTATGGCTACACCTTC. Translation gives CSAQGANYGYTF.

The sample holds a few counts of this clonotype. This chain links TRBV5-1 with TRBJ2-7; D gene uncertain. Trimming removed 2 bases from V and 5 bases from J, with 14 bases in between. Germline V CDR1 and CDR2: SGHRS, YFSETQ. There are 14 residues in the CDR3. The CDR3 here is CASSFRAGQDEQYF. CDR3 DNA: TGCGCCAGCAGCTTTAGGGCAGGCCAAGACGAGCAGTACTTC. The full variable domain, rest sourced from reference TRBV5-1 and TRBJ2-7, is KAGVTQTPRYLIKTRGQQVTLSCSPISGHRSVSWYQQTPGQGLQFLFEYFSETQRNKGNFPGRFSGRQFSNSRSEMNVSTLELGDSALYLCASSFRAGQDEQYFGPGTRLTVT.

As regards this clonotype: Compared with germline, one end of the junction differs, possibly owing to a read error. The chain carries TRBV24-1 and TRBJ1-4; weak D call: TRBD1 (5 bases). In germline, CDR1 is KGHDR, CDR2 SFDVKD. The CDR3 contains 16 residues. The CDR3 region is CATSDASTGGNEKLVF. As DNA, the CDR3 is TGTGCCACCAGTGATGCGTCAACGGGGGGGAATGAAAAACTGGTTTTT.

The rearrangement links TRBV19 to TRBJ2-1; 8 bases fit TRBD1. The trim removed 3 bases at V and 2 bases at J, leaving 3 bases unmatched. The CDR3 runs to 15 residues. CDR1 and CDR2 from the germline V gene are LNHDA and SQIVND (reference sequence). CDR3 residues: CASSMRDRTYNEQFF. Written as DNA, the CDR3 is TGTGCCAGTAGTATGCGGGACAGGACCTACAATGAGCAGTTCTTC.

The rearrangement links TRBV14 to TRBJ2-7; D gene ambiguous. There are 14 residues in the CDR3. Trimming stripped 1 base from V and 6 bases from J, with 13 bases between. Germline values: CDR1 SGHDN, CDR2 FVKESK. In DNA, the CDR3 is TGTGCCAGCAGCCAAGCTGGCCCAAGGGCCGAGCAGTACTTC. Its translation is CASSQAGPRAEQYF. Full variable domain (missing parts from reference TRBV14 and TRBJ2-7): EAGVTQFPSHSVIEKGQTVTLRCDPISGHDNLYWYRRVMGKEIKFLLHFVKESKQDESGMPNNRFLAERTGGTYSTLKVQPAELEDSGVYFCASSQAGPRAEQYFGPGTRLTVT.

The V call is TRBV7-3, the J call TRBJ1-3, with D tentatively TRBD1 (6 bases). With 4 bases removed from V and 2 bases from J, the gap between germline ends came to 15 bases. Germline V lookup: CDR1 SGHTA, CDR2 FQGTGA. The CDR3 is 16 amino acids. CDR3 DNA: TGTGCCAGCAGCTCAAGATGGCAGGGGACTGGAAACACCATATATTTT. This sequence encodes CASSSRWQGTGNTIYF.

The rearrangement links TRBV6-5 to TRBJ2-7; 10 nucleotides align to TRBD1. Trimming removed 11 bases from V and 1 base from J; junction bases left unmatched: 8. The V gene's germline CDR1 is MNHEY and CDR2 SVGAGI. This CDR3 has 14 residues. The CDR3 bases are TGTGCCGCCTCAAGACAGGGGGCTTCCTACGAGCAGTACTTC. Translation: CAASRQGASYEQYF.

The rearrangement links TRBV9 to TRBJ2-7; TRBD1 is a possible D gene (6 bases). CDR3 size: 15 residues. The germline V gene encodes CDR1 SGDLS and CDR2 YYNGEE. V dropped 0 bases and J dropped 5 bases, with 15 bases sitting between them. The CDR3 region is CASSVDGTPGDEQYF. CDR3 coding DNA: TGTGCCAGCAGCGTAGACGGGACACCCGGGGACGAGCAGTACTTC. Full variable domain (remainder filled in from reference TRBV9 and TRBJ2-7): DSGVTQTPKHLITATGQRVTLRCSPRSGDLSVYWYQQSLDQGLQFLIQYYNGEERAKGNILERFSAQQFPDLHSELNLSSLELGDSALYFCASSVDGTPGDEQYFGPGTRLTVT.

In its sample, this clonotype was seen a few times. This chain links TRBV2 with TRBJ2-7; D call uncertain. V gave up 5 bases and J gave up 3 bases, with 5 bases separating them. The CDR3 loop spans 11 amino acids. Germline CDR1 SNHLY, CDR2 FYNNEI. The CDR3 protein is CASSPNYEQYF. The DNA for the CDR3 is TGTGCCAGCAGTCCCAACTACGAGCAGTACTTC. Drawing the rest from reference TRBV2 and TRBJ2-7, the complete variable domain is EPEVTQTPSHQVTQMGQEVILRCVPISNHLYFYWYRQILGQKVEFLVSFYNNEISEKSEIFDDQFSVERPDGSNFTLKIRSTKLEDSAMYFCASSPNYEQYFGPGTRLTVT.

The chain joins TRBV5-4 to TRBJ2-3; no definite D call. The V end lost 0 bases, the J end lost 5 bases, and 4 bases lay between the germline ends. The CDR3 spans 12 residues. The germline CDR1 and CDR2 sequences are SGHNT and YYREEE (reference sequence). The CDR3 protein is CASSLVGDTQYF. The DNA for the CDR3 is TGTGCCAGCAGCTTGGTAGGAGATACGCAGTATTTT. The variable domain in full, completed from reference TRBV5-4 and TRBJ2-3, reads ETGVTQSPTHLIKTRGQQVTLRCSSQSGHNTVSWYQQALGQGPQFIFQYYREEENGRGNFPPRFSGLQFPNYSSELNVNALELDDSALYLCASSLVGDTQYFGPGTRLTVL.

The table lists this clonotype with a count of one. The chain links TRBV12-3 or TRBV12-4 to TRBJ2-1, with 7 bases identical to TRBD1. With V trimmed by 1 base and J by 8 bases, 11 bases remained unmatched. The CDR3 contains 16 residues. CDR3 sequence: CASSLEGGRGLDEQFF. In DNA, the CDR3 is TGTGCCAGCAGTTTAGAAGGCGGAAGGGGGCTCGATGAGCAGTTCTTC.

V is TRBV11-2 and J is TRBJ2-3; 15 bases agree with TRBD2. Looked up from germline, CDR1 is SGHAT and CDR2 is FQNNGV. The CDR3 is 17 residues long. V lost 5 bases, J lost 3 bases, and 6 bases stayed unmatched. The DNA for the CDR3 is TGTGCCAGCAGCCCACCGGGACTAGCGGGAGGTACAGATACGCAGTATTTT. It specifies CASSPPGLAGGTDTQYF.

The sample holds a few counts of this clonotype. The rearrangement joins TRBV19 to TRBJ1-5; weak D call: TRBD1 (6 bases). Germline loops: CDR1 LNHDA, CDR2 SQIVND (reference sequence). The V and J ends lost 8 bases and 3 bases respectively, with 14 bases between them. The CDR3 is made up of 14 amino acids. The CDR3 here is CASDTRDTNQPQHF. CDR3 DNA: TGTGCCAGTGATACGAGGGACACCAATCAGCCCCAGCATTTT.

The rearrangement links TRBV19 to TRBJ1-1; 7 bases match TRBD1. The CDR3 has 16 residues. Trimming at V came to 9 bases and at J to 0 bases, leaving 13 bases not matched to a gene. From germline, CDR1 is LNHDA and CDR2 SQIVND (reference sequence). The CDR3 sequence is CASTTGVGVLNTEAFF. CDR3 DNA: TGTGCCAGCACAACAGGGGTTGGGGTTTTGAACACTGAAGCTTTCTTT.

J is TRBJ2-3 and V is TRBV6-1, with TRBD2 matching over 7 bases. Germline trimming cut 3 bases from V and 4 bases from J; bases unmatched to any gene: 7. This CDR3 comprises 15 residues. CDR1 is MNHNS, CDR2 SASEGT, per germline. This CDR3 is CASSDTASGPDTQYF. CDR3 nucleotides: TGTGCCAGCAGTGACACGGCTAGCGGCCCAGATACGCAGTATTTT.

CDR3 sequence reads: CSASGSDNYEQYF. DNA for the CDR3: TGCAGTGCTAGTGGGTCAGATAACTACGAGCAGTACTTC. V and J are TRBV20-1 and TRBJ2-7; no clear D. The germline gives CDR1 DFQATT, CDR2 SNEGSKA (reference sequence). This CDR3 region has 13 residues. V was pared by 3 bases and J by 3 bases, with 12 bases between.

The chain carries TRBV20-1 and TRBJ1-5, with TRBD1 as a possible D gene (5 bases). V was pared by 3 bases and J by 3 bases, with 15 bases between. This CDR3 spans 15 amino acids. Germline V gene lookup returns CDR1 DFQATT and CDR2 SNEGSKA (reference sequence). The CDR3, as DNA: TGCAGTGCTAGGGGGCTCGATCAGATCAATCAGCCCCAGCATTTT. Protein product: CSARGLDQINQPQHF.